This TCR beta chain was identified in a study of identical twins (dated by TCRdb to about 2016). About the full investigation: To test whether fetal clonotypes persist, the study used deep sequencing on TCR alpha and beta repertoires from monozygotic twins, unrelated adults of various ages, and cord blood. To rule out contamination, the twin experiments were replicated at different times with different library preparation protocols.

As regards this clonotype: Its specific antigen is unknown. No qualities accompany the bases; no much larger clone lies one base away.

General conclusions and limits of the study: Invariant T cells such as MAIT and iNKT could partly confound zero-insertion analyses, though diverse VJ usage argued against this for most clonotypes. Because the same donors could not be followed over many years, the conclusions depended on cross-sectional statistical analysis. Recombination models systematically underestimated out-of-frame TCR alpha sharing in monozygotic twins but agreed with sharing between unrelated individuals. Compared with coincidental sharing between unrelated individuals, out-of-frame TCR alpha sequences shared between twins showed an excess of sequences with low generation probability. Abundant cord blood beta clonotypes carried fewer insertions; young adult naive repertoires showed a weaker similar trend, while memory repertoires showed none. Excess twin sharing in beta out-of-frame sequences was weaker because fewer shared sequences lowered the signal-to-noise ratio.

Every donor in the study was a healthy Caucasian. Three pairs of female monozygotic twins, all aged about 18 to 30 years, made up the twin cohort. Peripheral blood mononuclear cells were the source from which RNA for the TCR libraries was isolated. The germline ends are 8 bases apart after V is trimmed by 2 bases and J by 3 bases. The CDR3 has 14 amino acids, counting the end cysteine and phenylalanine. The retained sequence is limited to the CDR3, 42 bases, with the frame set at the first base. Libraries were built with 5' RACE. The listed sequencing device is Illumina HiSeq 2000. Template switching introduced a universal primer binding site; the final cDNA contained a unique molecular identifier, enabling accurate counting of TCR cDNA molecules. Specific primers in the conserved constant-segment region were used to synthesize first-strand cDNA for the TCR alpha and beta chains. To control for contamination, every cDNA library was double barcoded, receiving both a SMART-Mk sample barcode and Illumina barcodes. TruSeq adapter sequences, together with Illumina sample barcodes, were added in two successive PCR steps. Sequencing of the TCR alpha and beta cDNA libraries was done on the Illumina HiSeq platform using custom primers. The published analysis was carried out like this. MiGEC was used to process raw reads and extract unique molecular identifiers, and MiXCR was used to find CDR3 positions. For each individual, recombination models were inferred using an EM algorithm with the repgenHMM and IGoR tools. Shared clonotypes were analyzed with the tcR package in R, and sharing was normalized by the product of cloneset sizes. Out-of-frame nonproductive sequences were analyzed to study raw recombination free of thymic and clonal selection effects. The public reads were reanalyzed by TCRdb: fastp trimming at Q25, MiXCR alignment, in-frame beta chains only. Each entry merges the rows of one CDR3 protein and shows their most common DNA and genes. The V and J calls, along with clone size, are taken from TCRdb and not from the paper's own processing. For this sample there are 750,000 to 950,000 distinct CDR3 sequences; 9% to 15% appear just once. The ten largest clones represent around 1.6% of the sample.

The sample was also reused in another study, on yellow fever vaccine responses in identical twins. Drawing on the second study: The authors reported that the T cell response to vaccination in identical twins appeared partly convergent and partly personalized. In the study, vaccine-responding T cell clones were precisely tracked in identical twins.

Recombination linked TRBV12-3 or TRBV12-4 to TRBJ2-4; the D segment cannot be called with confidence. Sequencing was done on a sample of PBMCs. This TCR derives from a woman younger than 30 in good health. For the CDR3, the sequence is CASSLQLVKNIQYF. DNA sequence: TGTGCCAGCAGTTTACAGCTAGTCAAAAACATTCAGTACTTC.